A single sample gave rise to the 11 T cell receptor beta chains below, sequenced in a study of cytomegalovirus exposure and HLA in healthy donors. PCR primers comprised 60 Vbeta and 13 Jbeta primers. Generated by immunoSEQ multiplex PCR, the TCRdb table keeps only in-frame clones and is missing some. The sample carries over 100,000 clones, over 60% recorded once. The sample comprised PBMCs. Receptor source: a woman between 35 and 50 years old in good health and CMV-seropositive.

This clone showed up just a few times. This chain connects TRBV5-1 to TRBJ1-2, with TRBD1 matching 7 bases. The germline gives CDR1 SGHRS, CDR2 YFSETQ. The V and J ends lost 5 bases and 2 bases, in that order; junction bases with no gene match: 9. The CDR3 extends over 15 amino acids. This CDR3 is CASSLGGAGNYGYTF. CDR3 coding DNA: TGCGCCAGCAGTTTAGGGGGCGCAGGGAACTATGGCTACACCTTC.

V is TRBV27 and J is TRBJ2-7; TRBD2 aligns across 12 bases. Trimming removed 8 bases from V and 2 bases from J; junction bases left unmatched: 10. Germline V gene data show CDR1 as MNHEY and CDR2 as SMNVEV (reference sequence). This CDR3 spans 16 amino acids. Here the CDR3 reads CASGTTRLAGAYEQYF. CDR3 DNA sequence: TGTGCCAGCGGTACCACGAGACTAGCGGGGGCCTACGAGCAGTACTTC.

The chain has TRBV19 and TRBJ1-1, with 7 bases aligning to TRBD1. The junction had 9 bases not matched to a gene; V was cut back by 2 bases and J by 0 bases. Germline lookup yields CDR1 LNHDA and CDR2 SQIVND (reference sequence). The CDR3 runs to 17 residues. CDR3 nucleotide sequence: TGTGCCAGTAGTATATCCCCCGGACAGGCCATGAACACTGAAGCTTTCTTT. Protein: CASSISPGQAMNTEAFF.

This clone has more than one count but fewer than ten. V and J are TRBV2 and TRBJ2-3; D not certain. V lost 3 bases, J lost 8 bases, and 12 bases lay in between. The length of the CDR3 is 13 residues. The germline V gene encodes CDR1 SNHLY and CDR2 FYNNEI. In nucleotides, the CDR3 is TGTGCCAGCAGTGATGCCCCCGCCGGTACGCAGTATTTT. Its translation is CASSDAPAGTQYF.

J is TRBJ2-7 and V is TRBV27; the D gene is possibly TRBD2 (6 bases). Germline-derived CDR1 and CDR2 are MNHEY and SMNVEV (reference sequence). The V end was cut by 1 base, the J end by 6 bases, with 22 bases between. CDR3 length: 17 residues. As DNA, the CDR3 is TGTGCCAGCAGTTTATGGGCCCTCGGACGGACCGGGGGCGAGCAGTACTTC. Amino acids: CASSLWALGRTGGEQYF.

The CDR3 DNA reads TGTGCCAGCAGCCCCCAGGGGAGCAGAGAGACCCAGTACTTC. Amino acids: CASSPQGSRETQYF. The chain employs TRBV21-1 and TRBJ2-5; the DNA was not compared with TRBD1, the D call given in the table. TRBV21-1 is a pseudogene segment. The CDR3 extends over 14 amino acids.

V usage is TRBV19 and J usage is TRBJ2-7, with a tentative D call TRBD2 (6 bases). The germline V and J ends were trimmed by 6 bases and 2 bases, with 20 bases remaining between them. Germline CDR1 is LNHDA and CDR2 is SQIVND (reference sequence). CDR3 length equals 16 residues. CDR3 region: CASSHNAGTQTYEQYF. For the CDR3, the DNA is TGTGCCAGTAGCCATAACGCCGGGACTCAAACCTACGAGCAGTACTTC.

The gene calls are TRBV7-6 and TRBJ2-3; TRBD2 matches 10 bases. This CDR3 spans 15 amino acids. The germline V gene has CDR1 SGHVS and CDR2 FNYEAQ. V lost 2 bases, J lost 6 bases, and 5 bases stayed unmatched. The CDR3: CASSLLSSGGDTQYF. CDR3 nucleotide sequence: TGTGCCAGCAGCTTATTATCTAGCGGGGGCGATACGCAGTATTTT.

There are a few counts of this clone. The chain couples TRBV2 to TRBJ1-1, with 7 bases lining up with TRBD1. The V and J ends lost 6 bases and 4 bases, in that order; junction bases with no gene match: 5. The CDR3 spans 13 residues. Germline assignment: CDR1 SNHLY and CDR2 FYNNEI. The CDR3 bases are TGTGCCAGCAGCGAACAGGGGATCACTGAAGCTTTCTTT. Its translation is CASSEQGITEAFF.

This chain uses TRBV12-5 with TRBJ2-5; TRBD2 is a possible D gene (7 bases). Between the trimmed V and J ends, which lost 6 bases and 3 bases, there was a span of 20 bases. The germline V gene encodes CDR1 LGHNT and CDR2 FRNRAP. CDR3 length equals 16 residues. For the CDR3, the DNA is TGTGCTAGTGGGCCTACCGGGGGGCGGAAGAAAGAGACCCAGTACTTC. It yields the protein CASGPTGGRKKETQYF.

The gene calls are TRBV21-1 and TRBJ2-1; TRBD1, as called in the table, went unchecked against the DNA. TRBV21-1 is a listed pseudogene. The CDR3 runs to 16 residues. As DNA, the CDR3 is TGTGCCAGCAGCACCTCCGACAGGGGAGGAGACAATGAGCAGTTCTTC. Translation: CASSTSDRGGDNEQFF.